This record concerns one T cell receptor beta chain sequence. Its antigen is not identified. The CDR3 extends over 13 amino acids. Trimming stripped 2 bases from V and 7 bases from J, with 9 bases between. Germline V gives CDR1 MGHDK, CDR2 SYGVNS. This entry belongs to a study of T cell responses to AZD1222 COVID-19 vaccine. General study findings and limits: Sampled repertoires all dated from after the peak T cell response. The donor group comprised mostly white British people and more females; the analysis possibly underestimated clonal diversity.

Repertoires were generated with immunoSEQ multiplex PCR, while TCRdb's copy carries only in-frame clones and drops some. Of about 210,000 clones detected, roughly 94% appear once; the ten largest clones hold over 1.5%. The chain employs TRBV25-1 and TRBJ1-3; D is perhaps TRBD1 (5 bases). Sequences were derived from peripheral blood, sampled 28 days after the second dose of the MenACWY control vaccine. This sequence was found in an adult who received the MenACWY meningococcal vaccine as a control. CDR3 in DNA: TGTGCCAGCAGTGAAGTCGGGGCGAACACCATATATTTT. This gives the protein CASSEVGANTIYF.